This T cell receptor (beta chain) was profiled in a study of blood T cell repertoires in COVID-19 (dated by TCRdb to 2018 to 2021). At the level of the whole study: The collaborator samples originated in the United States, Italy and Spain and spanned the acute and convalescent phases of COVID-19. The material from the prospective study consisted of cDNA or gDNA derived from T cells, B-cell-depleted T cells, or PBMCs. Deeply sampled blood TCRbeta repertoires from subjects exposed to, actively infected with, or recovered from COVID-19 were included in the dataset. The repertoires were released in a freely available public database intended as a resource for research on the immune response to SARS-CoV-2. The samples were drawn from two sources: the first 160 participants of the ongoing ImmuneRACE study, and 1,000 to 1,500 subjects contributed by 6 global collaborators. The sample metadata nearly always contained a de-identified subject ID, COVID-19 status, age in years and sex. Where available, HLA class I and class II types were taken from metadata supplied by the sample provider and were not determined by assay-based typing. Broad study findings and their caveats: The quantity of clinical and demographic metadata differed by source and by participant and was supplied without curation.

Concerning this clone itself: The target of this receptor is not known. Base qualities are not at hand, and no much larger clone is one base apart.

TCRbeta CDR3 regions were amplified from genomic DNA using the immunoSEQ Assay, a bias-controlled multiplex PCR. Per the original workflow: The number of nucleated cells in each sample was estimated by amplification of reference gene primers within the assay. Sequence reads were collapsed and filtered to measure the absolute abundance of every unique TCRbeta CDR3 rearrangement. For each sample, productive Simpson clonality was calculated by taking the square root of Simpson's diversity index across productive rearrangements. Held by TCRdb, this immuneACCESS table contains in-frame sequences only and omits some clones. Under half of the omission traces to an unresolved V gene where checked; the cause of the rest is unknown. The DNA gave D and trimming, while V, J and clone size come from that table. The sample table lists 290,000 or so clones, around 89% of them with a count of one. The ten top clones hold about 4.5% of the sample.

Participants in the prospective study were aged roughly 18 to 100 years, lived in 24 United States geographic areas, and enrolled through a virtual design. Cohort assignment in the prospective study relied on participant-reported clinical history from a screening survey and a study questionnaire. In the prospective study, mobile phlebotomists collected whole blood, serum and a nasopharyngeal or oropharyngeal swab from each participant. Prospective study participants could optionally give additional blood draws and questionnaires over an approximately two-month period. Prospective study blood samples were shipped either frozen or at room temperature before DNA extraction. The sample consisted of PBMCs or T cells enriched from blood (not recorded which). This receptor was obtained from a woman between 18 and 29 years old with acute COVID-19.

Read as DNA, the sequence is TGCAGCGTTGAACGGGGGGACAGGGGGCGATCCCACGAGCAGTACTTC. Its protein product is CSVERGDRGRSHEQYF. The chain links TRBV29-1 with TRBJ2-7; 12 bases in between match TRBD1. Trimming takes 2 bases off V and 5 bases off J; junction bases not matched to a gene: 10. In the germline V gene, CDR1 corresponds to SQVTM and CDR2 to ANQGSEA. Counted from cysteine to phenylalanine, this CDR3 has 16 amino acids. The kept DNA is CDR3 alone, 48 bases in frame from the first base.